This TCR beta chain was captured by sequencing in a study of T cell responses to AZD1222 COVID-19 vaccine. Study conclusions and caveats: At baseline, just a handful of AZD1222 recipients tested seropositive. Among the donors, most were white British and more were female, and clonal diversity was possibly underestimated. Increased Spike-specific TCR breadth and depth were observed after two AZD1222 doses.

Some clones are missing from TCRdb's copy, which holds only in-frame ones; the method was immunoSEQ multiplex PCR. This sample has under 200,000 clones, with approximately 92% found just once. Remarks on this clone: What it binds is unknown.

The starting material was peripheral blood, obtained on day 0 of AZD1222 vaccination. The clonotype comes from an adult in good health.

DNA for the CDR3: TGTGCCAGCAGCTTGAGTGATTCAGGCAATGAGCAGTTCTTC. It encodes CASSLSDSGNEQFF. The chain carries TRBV7-9 and TRBJ2-1; D uncertain. The CDR3 totals 14 residues. The ends were cut back, 3 bases at V and 6 bases at J, with 12 bases in the middle. Germline V gene lookup returns CDR1 SEHNR and CDR2 FQNEAQ (reference sequence).